The sequence of this T cell receptor beta chain was determined in a study of CD8+CD57+ T cells in acquired aplastic anemia. Study results and caveats: The same twenty-nine CD8+ CDR3 sequences occurred in patients and in controls.

Germline V lookup: CDR1 DFQATT, CDR2 SNEGSKA (reference sequence). The CDR3 covers 15 residues. Between the trimmed V and J ends, which lost 5 bases and 2 bases, there was a span of 17 bases. The sequenced patients had an expansion of CD8+CD57+ cells seen by flow cytometry. TCR beta VDJ and CDR3 profiling used genomic DNA as template. TCRdb called the reads again in MiXCR, with one record for every CDR3 protein. The sample comprises more than 150,000 distinct CDR3 sequences, roughly 50% of which are singletons, and about 1.8% rests with the top ten. This clonotype was recorded many times. Antigen unknown.

This chain uses TRBV20-1 with TRBJ2-3; no clear D gene. Source material: sorted CD4+, CD8+, or CD8+CD57+ T cells (not recorded which) from PBMCs. This TCR derives from a human donor with aplastic anemia. For the CDR3, the DNA is TGCAGTGCTCTGCTGGCCCCCCAAACCACAGATACGCAGTATTTT. Protein product: CSALLAPQTTDTQYF.